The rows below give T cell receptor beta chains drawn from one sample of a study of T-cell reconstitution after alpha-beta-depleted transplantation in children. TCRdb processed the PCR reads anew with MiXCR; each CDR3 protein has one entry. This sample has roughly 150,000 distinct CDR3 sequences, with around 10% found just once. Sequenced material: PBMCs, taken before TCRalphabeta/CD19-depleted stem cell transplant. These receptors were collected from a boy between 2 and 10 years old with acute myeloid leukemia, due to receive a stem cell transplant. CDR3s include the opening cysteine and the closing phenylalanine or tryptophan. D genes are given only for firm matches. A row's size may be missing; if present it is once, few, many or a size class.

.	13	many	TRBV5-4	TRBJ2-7	CASSFFRDGEQYF	TGTGCCAGCAGCTTTTTCCGTGATGGAGAGCAGTACTTC
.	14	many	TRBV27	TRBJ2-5	CASSPFVRQETQYF	TGTGCCAGCAGCCCATTCGTACGGCAAGAGACCCAGTACTTC
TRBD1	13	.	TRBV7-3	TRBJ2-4	CASSLTTGDIQYF	TGTGCCAGCAGCTTAACGACAGGGGATATTCAGTACTTC
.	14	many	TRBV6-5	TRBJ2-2	CASSYWGQAGELFF	TGTGCCAGCAGTTACTGGGGGCAGGCCGGGGAGCTGTTTTTT
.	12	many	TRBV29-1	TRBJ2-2	CSVPSNTGELFF	TGCAGCGTTCCTTCGAACACCGGGGAGCTGTTTTTT
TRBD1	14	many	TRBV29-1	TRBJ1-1	CSVEGDRRDTEAFF	TGCAGCGTTGAAGGGGACAGGAGGGACACTGAAGCTTTCTTT
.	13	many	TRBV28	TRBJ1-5	CASRQGEYQPQHF	TGTGCCAGCAGACAAGGGGAATATCAGCCCCAGCATTTT
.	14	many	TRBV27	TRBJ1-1	CASSFNRANTEAFF	TGTGCCAGCAGTTTTAACAGGGCGAACACTGAAGCTTTCTTT
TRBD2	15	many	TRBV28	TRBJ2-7	CASSPPLSGSYEQYF	TGTGCCAGCAGTCCTCCCCTTAGCGGGAGCTACGAGCAGTACTTC
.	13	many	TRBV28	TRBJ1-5	CASIWGGRGPQHF	TGTGCCAGCATCTGGGGGGGCCGCGGGCCCCAGCATTTT
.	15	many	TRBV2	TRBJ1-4	CASSDLRGTNEKLFF	TGTGCCAGCAGTGACCTCCGAGGCACTAATGAAAAACTGTTTTTT
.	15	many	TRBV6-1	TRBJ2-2	CASSELSGATGELFF	TGTGCCAGCAGTGAATTGTCAGGGGCAACCGGGGAGCTGTTTTTT
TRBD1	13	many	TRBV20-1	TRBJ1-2	CSAVTDRRGGYTF	TGCAGTGCTGTTACGGACAGGCGGGGCGGCTACACCTTC
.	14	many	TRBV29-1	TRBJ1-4	CSVSRGTLNEKLFF	TGCAGCGTTTCCCGGGGTACACTTAATGAAAAACTGTTTTTT
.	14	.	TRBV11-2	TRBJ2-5	CASSLDSGIQTQYF	TGTGCCAGCAGCTTAGATTCGGGGATCCAGACCCAGTACTTC
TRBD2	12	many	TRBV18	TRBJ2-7	CASSPPGGEQYF	TGTGCCAGCTCACCTCCGGGGGGCGAGCAGTACTTC
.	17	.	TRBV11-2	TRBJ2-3	CASSPREGAGWTDTQYF	TGTGCCAGCAGCCCCAGGGAGGGGGCCGGGTGGACAGATACGCAGTATTTT
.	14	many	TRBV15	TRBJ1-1	CATSRVEGSTEAFF	TGTGCCACCAGCAGAGTGGAGGGGAGCACTGAAGCTTTCTTT
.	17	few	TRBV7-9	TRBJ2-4	CASSLVRTGIAKNIQYF	TGTGCCAGCAGCTTAGTCCGAACGGGAATAGCCAAAAACATTCAGTACTTC
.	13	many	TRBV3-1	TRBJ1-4	CASVPPTGEKLFF	TGTGCCAGCGTTCCCCCAACGGGTGAAAAACTGTTTTTT
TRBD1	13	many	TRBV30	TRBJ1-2	CAWSPGTGVGYTF	TGTGCCTGGAGTCCCGGGACAGGGGTTGGCTACACCTTC
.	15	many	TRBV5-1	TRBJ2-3	CASSLEREPTDTQYF	TGCGCCAGCAGCTTGGAGAGGGAGCCCACAGATACGCAGTATTTT
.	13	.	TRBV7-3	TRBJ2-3	CASSQGMMDTQYF	TGTGCCAGCAGTCAGGGTATGATGGATACGCAGTATTTT